The entry below gives a single T cell receptor beta chain sequence along with its context. Germline is not matched at one junction end, which may reflect a read error. The CDR3 loop spans 13 amino acids. TCRdb's copy holds only in-frame clones and misses some; the assay was immunoSEQ multiplex PCR. The sample shows about 400,000 clones, just under 90% of them seen only once. This sample was included in a study of blood T cell repertoires in COVID-19. Sequenced input: PBMCs or T cells enriched from blood (not recorded which). The V and J genes are TRBV12-3 or TRBV12-4 and TRBJ2-1; 7 bases agree with TRBD1. The receptor was derived from a woman in her thirties who had recovered from COVID-19. The CDR3 DNA is TGTGCCAGCAGTCAAACGGGGACAGACGAGCGGTTCTTC. Its protein is CASSQTGTDERFF.